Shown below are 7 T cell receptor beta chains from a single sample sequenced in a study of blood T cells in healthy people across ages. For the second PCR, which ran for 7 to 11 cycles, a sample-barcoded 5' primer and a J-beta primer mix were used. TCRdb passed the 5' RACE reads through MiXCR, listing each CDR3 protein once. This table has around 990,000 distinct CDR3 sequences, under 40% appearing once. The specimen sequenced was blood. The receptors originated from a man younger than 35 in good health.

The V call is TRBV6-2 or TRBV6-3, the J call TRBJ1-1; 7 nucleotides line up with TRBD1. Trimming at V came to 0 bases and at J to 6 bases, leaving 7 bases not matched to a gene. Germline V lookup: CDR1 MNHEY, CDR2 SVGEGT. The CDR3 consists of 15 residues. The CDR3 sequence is CASSYSAGGNAEAFF. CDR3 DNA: TGTGCCAGCAGTTACTCGGCAGGGGGTAACGCTGAAGCTTTCTTT.

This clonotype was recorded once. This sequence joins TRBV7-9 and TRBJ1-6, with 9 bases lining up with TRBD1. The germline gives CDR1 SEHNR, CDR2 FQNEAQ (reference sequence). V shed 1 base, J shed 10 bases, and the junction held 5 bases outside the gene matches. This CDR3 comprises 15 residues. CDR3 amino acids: CASSLGDRVFSPLHF. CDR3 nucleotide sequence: TGTGCCAGCAGCTTAGGGGACAGGGTTTTCTCACCCCTCCACTTT.

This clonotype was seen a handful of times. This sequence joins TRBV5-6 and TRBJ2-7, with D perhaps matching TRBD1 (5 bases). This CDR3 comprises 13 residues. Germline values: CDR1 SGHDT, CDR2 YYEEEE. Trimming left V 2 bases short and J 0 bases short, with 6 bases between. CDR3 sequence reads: CASSLQVSYEQYF. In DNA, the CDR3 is TGTGCCAGCAGCTTACAGGTCTCCTACGAGCAGTACTTC.

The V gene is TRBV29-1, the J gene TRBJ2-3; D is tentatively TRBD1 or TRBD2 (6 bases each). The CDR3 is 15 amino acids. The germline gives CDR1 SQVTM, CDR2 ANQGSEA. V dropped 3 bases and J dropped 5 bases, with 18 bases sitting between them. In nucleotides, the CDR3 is TGCAGCGTTGAGAGGGAACGGGGGCGGAAAGATACGCAGTATTTT. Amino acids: CSVERERGRKDTQYF.

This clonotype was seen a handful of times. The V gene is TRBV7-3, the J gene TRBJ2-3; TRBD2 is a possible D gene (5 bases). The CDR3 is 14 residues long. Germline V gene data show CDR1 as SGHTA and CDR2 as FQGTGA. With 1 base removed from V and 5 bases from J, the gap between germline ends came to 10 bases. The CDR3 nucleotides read TGTGCCAGCAGCTTAATAGGCAGCGGAGATACGCAGTATTTT. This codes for CASSLIGSGDTQYF. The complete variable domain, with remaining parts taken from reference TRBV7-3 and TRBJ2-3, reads GAGVSQTPSNKVTEKGKYVELRCDPISGHTALYWYRQSLGQGPEFLIYFQGTGAADDSGLPNDRFFAVRPEGSVSTLKIQRTERGDSAVYLCASSLIGSGDTQYFGPGTRLTVL.

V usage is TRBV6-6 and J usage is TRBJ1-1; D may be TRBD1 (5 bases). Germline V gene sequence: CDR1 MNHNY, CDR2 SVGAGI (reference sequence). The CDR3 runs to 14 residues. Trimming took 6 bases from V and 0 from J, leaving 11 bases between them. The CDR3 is CASRTGRMNTEAFF. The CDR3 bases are TGTGCCAGCAGAACGGGACGGATGAACACTGAAGCTTTCTTT.

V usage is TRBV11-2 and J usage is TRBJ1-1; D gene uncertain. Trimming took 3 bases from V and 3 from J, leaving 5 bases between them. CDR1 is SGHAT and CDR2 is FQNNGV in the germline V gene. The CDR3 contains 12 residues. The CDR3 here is CASSFEYTEAFF. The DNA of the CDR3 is TGTGCCAGCAGCTTCGAGTACACTGAAGCTTTCTTT.